Listed below are T cell receptor beta chains from one sample, sequenced in a study of T cell repertoires in cytomegalovirus infection. Each CDR3 protein gets one entry after TCRdb re-called the reads with MiXCR. This sample has approximately 500,000 distinct CDR3 sequences, with about 11% found just once. Specimen: PBMCs. All receptors come from a human donor in good health (CMV status not recorded). Some clones in this sample may be carry-over from other donors' samples. Each CDR3 is given with its conserved first and last residue. The order of the fields is V gene, J gene, CDR3 protein.

v_call: TRBV11-2; j_call: TRBJ2-1; cdr3_aa: CASSLAPSGRGYNEQFF
v_call: TRBV7-6; j_call: TRBJ1-2; cdr3_aa: CASSLATRQDPNYGYTF
v_call: TRBV7-8; j_call: TRBJ1-1; cdr3_aa: CASSWGARGETEAFF
v_call: TRBV10-3; j_call: TRBJ2-5; cdr3_aa: CAISEPGQKETQYF
v_call: TRBV5-1; j_call: TRBJ1-2; cdr3_aa: CASSPTAGDGGYTF
v_call: TRBV12-3/TRBV12-4; j_call: TRBJ1-1; cdr3_aa: CASSESLRTTEAFF
v_call: TRBV2; j_call: TRBJ1-2; cdr3_aa: CASSEALEYGYTF
v_call: TRBV28; j_call: TRBJ2-1; cdr3_aa: CASSSGQGHFAYNEQFF
v_call: TRBV7-9; j_call: TRBJ2-5; cdr3_aa: CASSLRADQETQYF
v_call: TRBV18; j_call: TRBJ1-6; cdr3_aa: CASSPGQFNSPLHF
v_call: TRBV4-2; j_call: TRBJ2-7; cdr3_aa: CASSQDYKGNEQYF
v_call: TRBV5-1; j_call: TRBJ1-1; cdr3_aa: CASSLIGGRGSEAFF
v_call: TRBV10-3; j_call: TRBJ2-7; cdr3_aa: CAISELSRTGGPYEQYF
v_call: TRBV11-3; j_call: TRBJ2-2; cdr3_aa: CASSWLADTGELFF